Listed below are T cell receptor beta chains from one sample, sequenced in a study of beta chain features in type 1 diabetes. The data were produced by immunoSEQ multiplex PCR, yet TCRdb's version contains in-frame clones alone and is incomplete. The sample contains roughly 180,000 clones, more than 10% of which appear only once. What was sequenced was central memory CD4+ T cells from blood. All receptors come from a woman aged 18-35 years in good health. Each CDR3 is given with its conserved first and last residue. Each record gives: CDR3 DNA, CDR3 protein, clone size, J gene, V gene, D gene. The D gene is left open where the match is weak. The listing skips clone size in some rows; elsewhere it reads once, few, many or a size class.

DNA: TGTGCCTGGAGCGGGACAGGGGACTCTGGCTACACCTTC
CDR3: CAWSGTGDSGYTF
size: -
J: TRBJ1-2
V: TRBV30
D: TRBD1

DNA: TGTGCCAGCAGAAGGACAAACACCGGGGAGCTGTTTTTT
CDR3: CASRRTNTGELFF
size: few
J: TRBJ2-2
V: TRBV28
D: -

DNA: TGTGCCAGCAGCCAAGCAAGTCCCGGTGGCTACACCTTC
CDR3: CASSQASPGGYTF
size: -
J: TRBJ1-2
V: TRBV4-2
D: -

DNA: TGTGCCAGCAGTCCTGGGACTCGTCAAGAGACCCAGTACTTC
CDR3: CASSPGTRQETQYF
size: -
J: TRBJ2-5
V: TRBV28
D: -

DNA: TGTGCCAGCAGCGGAGGCGCACTAGCAGGGAATGAGCAGTTCTTC
CDR3: CASSGGALAGNEQFF
size: few
J: TRBJ2-1
V: TRBV9
D: -

DNA: TGTGCCAGCTCACCTCTAGCGGTTAATGAGCAGTTCTTC
CDR3: CASSPLAVNEQFF
size: -
J: TRBJ2-1
V: TRBV18
D: TRBD2

DNA: TGTGCCAGCAGCTTGTCCGGGACTAGCAGGAATGAGCAGTTCTTC
CDR3: CASSLSGTSRNEQFF
size: few
J: TRBJ2-1
V: TRBV5-4
D: TRBD2

DNA: TGCGCCAGCAGCTTGTCGGAGGGTCAGAATGAGCAGTTCTTC
CDR3: CASSLSEGQNEQFF
size: few
J: TRBJ2-1
V: TRBV5-1
D: -

DNA: TGTGCCTGGAGTACTCAGGGTTTCAAAGGCTACACCTTC
CDR3: CAWSTQGFKGYTF
size: -
J: TRBJ1-2
V: TRBV30
D: -

DNA: TGTGCCAGCAGCTCTCCCGGGGGAAGAGGCGAGCAGTACTTC
CDR3: CASSSPGGRGEQYF
size: -
J: TRBJ2-7
V: TRBV5-4
D: -

DNA: TGTGCCAGCAGCTGGGGGGGGCCATCCAATCAGCCCCAGCATTTT
CDR3: CASSWGGPSNQPQHF
size: -
J: TRBJ1-5
V: TRBV7-9
D: -

DNA: TGTGCCAGCAGTGACTCCCCGATCAGGAGGAGGGATGGCTACACCTTC
CDR3: CASSDSPIRRRDGYTF
size: many
J: TRBJ1-2
V: TRBV2
D: -

DNA: TGTGCCATCAGTGAAAGGGACAGGGTAACAGATACGCAGTATTTT
CDR3: CAISERDRVTDTQYF
size: few
J: TRBJ2-3
V: TRBV10-3
D: TRBD1

DNA: TGTGCCAGCAGCGCCCAGGACAGGCGCTATGGCTACACCTTC
CDR3: CASSAQDRRYGYTF
size: few
J: TRBJ1-2
V: TRBV13
D: TRBD1

DNA: TGCAGCGTTGTACTGGCGGCGTACGAGCAGTACTTC
CDR3: CSVVLAAYEQYF
size: -
J: TRBJ2-7
V: TRBV29-1
D: -

DNA: TGTGCCAGCGGTACAGGTAACTCCTACGAGCAGTACTTC
CDR3: CASGTGNSYEQYF
size: -
J: TRBJ2-7
V: TRBV28
D: -